One T cell receptor (beta chain) is described in this entry. This clonotype was recorded a few times. The specificity of this receptor is unknown. The sample holds no much larger clone one base away, and base qualities are not on file. This specimen belongs to a study of T cells after yellow fever vaccination (dated by TCRdb to between 2019 and 2020). For context, the study as a whole: The SMART-Seq v4 Ultra Low Input RNA kit was used to prepare libraries from fractions with low cell numbers. Two healthy male donors made up the cohort, one aged 18 to 30 years and the other aged 30 to 40 years. Blood was collected at multiple timepoints before and after primary and secondary immunization, and bulk PBMC replicates and cell subsets were isolated. To follow T-cell clones before and after both primary and booster YFV17D yellow fever vaccination, bulk TCR alpha and beta repertoires underwent longitudinal sequencing.

The trim is 0 bases for V and 0 bases for J, with a gap of 7 bases between the germline ends. Taken from cysteine to phenylalanine, the CDR3 has 14 residues. CDR3 DNA only is kept here, 42 bases in frame from base 1. CDR1 and CDR2 were assigned from the germline V gene as SGDLS and YYNGEE. Findings and caveats that apply to the study as a whole: Most clones expanded after primary vaccination (about 95% of CD4 and roughly 88% of CD8) were re-detected after the booster, suggesting that broad memory maintenance occurred. Computational filtering was needed because FACS-sorted repertoires could contain abundant contaminating clonotypes from the bulk population. A small fraction of clonotypes appeared in both the CD4 and CD8 compartments, likely as a result of convergent recombination. The secondary T-cell response was found to be weaker but faster than the primary response, with a peak reached on day 5 rather than on day 15. Because the study included only a couple of donors, the extent to which the findings can be generalized is limited.

TCR cDNA was synthesized by 5'RACE template switching, which introduced a universal primer site and unique molecular identifiers. cDNA synthesis was primed from both the TCR alpha and TCR beta constant segments. Libraries were amplified in two PCR steps, with sample barcodes and sequencing adapters added in the second step. Sequencing of the libraries was done on either Illumina HiSeq 2500 (2x100 bp) or NovaSeq (2x150 bp). The published analysis was carried out like this. Reads were demultiplexed and collapsed into UMI consensus sequences with MIGEC, and V(D)J alignment was performed with MiXCR. Using edgeR on replicate PBMC samples, clonotypes were called vaccine-responding if FDR was below 0.01 and the log2 fold change was above 5 up to day 15. Each bulk clonotype received a CD4 or CD8 identity based on whether the sequenced CD4 or CD8 repertoire contained that clonotype at higher abundance. TCRdb ran its own pipeline on the public reads, namely fastp trimming at Q25 and MiXCR clone calling, and kept in-frame beta chains. Every distinct CDR3 protein forms one entry, paired with its most common genes and DNA. None of the V and J calls come from the authors' own analysis; TCRdb made them. This sample is represented by about 550,000 distinct CDR3 sequences; roughly a fifth of them were singletons. More than 13% of the sample lies in the top ten.

The treatment or condition label of this sample denotes: live attenuated yellow fever vaccine strain. At each blood-draw timepoint, two biological replicates of bulk PBMCs were obtained. A standard Ficoll-Paque protocol was used to isolate PBMCs from peripheral blood. RNA was extracted with TriZol from bulk PBMCs, CD4 and CD8 fractions, and dextramer-positive and dextramer-negative fractions. The receptor's source is a man in his thirties or forties who received the YFV17D yellow fever vaccine. The V and J genes are TRBV9 and TRBJ2-7; the D gene is not confidently resolved. The sequencing used PBMCs, collected 15 days after the yellow fever booster vaccination. The CDR3 has the sequence CASSVAESSYEQYF. The nucleotides are TGTGCCAGCAGCGTAGCCGAGAGCTCCTACGAGCAGTACTTC.